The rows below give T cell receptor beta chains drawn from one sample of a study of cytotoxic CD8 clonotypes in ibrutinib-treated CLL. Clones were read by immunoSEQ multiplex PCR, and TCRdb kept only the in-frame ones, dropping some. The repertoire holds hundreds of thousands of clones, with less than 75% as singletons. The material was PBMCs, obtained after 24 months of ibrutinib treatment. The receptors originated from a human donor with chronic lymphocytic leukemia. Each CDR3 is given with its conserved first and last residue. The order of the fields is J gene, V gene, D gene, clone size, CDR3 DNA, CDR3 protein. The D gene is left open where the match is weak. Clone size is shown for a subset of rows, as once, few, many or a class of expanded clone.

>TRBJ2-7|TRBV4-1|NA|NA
TGCGCCAGCAGCCAAGCTGATGCGTACGAGCAGTACTTC
CASSQADAYEQYF
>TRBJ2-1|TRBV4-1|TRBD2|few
TGCGCCAGCAGCCAAGGCGTGCTTGGGGAGCGGGGGTCGAATGAGCAGTTCTTC
CASSQGVLGERGSNEQFF
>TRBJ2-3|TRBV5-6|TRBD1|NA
TGTGCCAGCAGCACCGCCGCCGGGACAGCCCGGGATACGCAGTATTTT
CASSTAAGTARDTQYF
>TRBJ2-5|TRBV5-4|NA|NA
TGTGCCAGCAGCGGAGGCACAGAGCACCAAGAGACCCAGTACTTC
CASSGGTEHQETQYF
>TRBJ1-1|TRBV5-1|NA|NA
TGCGCCAGCAGCGAGCGAAGGGGACATGAAGCTTTCTTT
CASSERRGHEAFF
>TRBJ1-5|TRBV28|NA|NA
TGTGCCAGCAGTACCTTAAGGGAAGTACAGCCCCAGCATTTT
CASSTLREVQPQHF
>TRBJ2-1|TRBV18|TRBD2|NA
TGTGCCAGCTCACCCCCCAACCCGTCTAGCGGGACCTACAATGAGCAGTTCTTC
CASSPPNPSSGTYNEQFF
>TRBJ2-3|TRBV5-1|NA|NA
TGCGCCAGCAGCTCCGGGACTAGCACAGATACGCAGTATTTT
CASSSGTSTDTQYF
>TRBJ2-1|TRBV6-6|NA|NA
TGTGCCAGCAGTTACTCGTCTAGCGAGCAGTTCTTC
CASSYSSSEQFF
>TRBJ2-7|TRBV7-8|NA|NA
TGTGCCAGCAGCTTCAGACCGGCCCCCTACGAGCAGTACTTC
CASSFRPAPYEQYF
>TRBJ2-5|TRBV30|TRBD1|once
TGTGCCTGGAGTGGGGGACAGGGGCCAGAGACCCAGTACTTC
CAWSGGQGPETQYF
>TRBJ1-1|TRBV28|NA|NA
TGTGCCAGCAGTTTAAGTATGGTGGACACTGAAGCTTTCTTT
CASSLSMVDTEAFF
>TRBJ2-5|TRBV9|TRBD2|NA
TGTGCCAGCAGCGCCCGGGGGCTAGCGGGACAAGAGACCCAGTACTTC
CASSARGLAGQETQYF
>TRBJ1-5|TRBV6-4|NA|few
TGTGCCAGCAGTGACCCCACCCAGGATAGCAATCAGCCCCAGCATTTT
CASSDPTQDSNQPQHF
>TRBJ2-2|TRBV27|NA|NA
TGTGCCAGCAGTTTCGTCGGACATCCGAACACCGGGGAGCTGTTTTTT
CASSFVGHPNTGELFF
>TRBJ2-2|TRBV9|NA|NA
TGTGCCAGCAGCGTAGCGTACCCGGAGTTGGGGGCCGGGGAGCTGTTTTTT
CASSVAYPELGAGELFF
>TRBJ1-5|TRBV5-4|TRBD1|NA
TGTGCCAGCAGCTTGGGGCTACGCGGGGCAGGGGGAAGGGGCAATCAGCCCCAGCATTTT
CASSLGLRGAGGRGNQPQHF
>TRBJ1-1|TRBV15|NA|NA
TGTGCCACCAGCAGAGATCCGGGGGTCACTGAAGCTTTCTTT
CATSRDPGVTEAFF
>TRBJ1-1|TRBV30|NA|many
TGTGCCTGGACTACACTGGCGAACACTGAAGCTTTCTTT
CAWTTLANTEAFF
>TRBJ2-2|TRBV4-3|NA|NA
TGCGCCAGCAGCCAAGATACAGTTACAAGGGGAAACCGGGAGCTGTTTTTT
CASSQDTVTRGNRELFF
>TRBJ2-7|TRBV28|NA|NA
TGTGCCAGCAGTTTCCCACACGGACAGGGACTACAGTACTTC
CASSFPHGQGLQYF
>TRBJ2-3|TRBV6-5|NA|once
TGTGCCAGCGGACGGGCCACAGATACGCAGTATTTT
CASGRATDTQYF
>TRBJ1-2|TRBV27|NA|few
TGTGCCAGCAGGAGGGGAACAGCTAACTATGGCTACACCTTC
CASRRGTANYGYTF
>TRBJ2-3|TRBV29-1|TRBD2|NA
TGCAGCGTCGGGGACTACACTAGCACAGATACGCAGTATTTT
CSVGDYTSTDTQYF
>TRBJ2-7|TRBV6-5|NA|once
TGTGCCAGCAGTTACGGGGACACAATTACCTACGAGCAGTACTTC
CASSYGDTITYEQYF
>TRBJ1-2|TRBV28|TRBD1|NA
TGTGCCAGCAGTCCGGGACAGGGAGGAGGCTACACCTTC
CASSPGQGGGYTF
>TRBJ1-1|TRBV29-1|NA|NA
TGCAGCGTTGAAGGGCGGTTGAACACTGAAGCTTTCTTT
CSVEGRLNTEAFF
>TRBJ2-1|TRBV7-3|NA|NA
TGTGCCAGCAGCCCCATGGGGCTTGGAGTTGCCTACAATGAGCAGTTCTTC
CASSPMGLGVAYNEQFF
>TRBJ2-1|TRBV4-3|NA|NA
TGCGCCAGCAGTCTGGACAGTCAAAGCTCCTACAATGAGCAGTTCTTC
CASSLDSQSSYNEQFF
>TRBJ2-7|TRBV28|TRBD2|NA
TGTGCCAGCAGTGAGCATACCGGGACTAGCTTCTACGAGCAGTACTTC
CASSEHTGTSFYEQYF
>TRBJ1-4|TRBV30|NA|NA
TGTGCCTGGAGTGGTCGTAATGAAAAACTGTTTTTT
CAWSGRNEKLFF
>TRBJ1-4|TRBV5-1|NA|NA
TGCGCCAGCAGCCCGTCGGGAGCAACTAATGAAAAACTGTTTTTT
CASSPSGATNEKLFF
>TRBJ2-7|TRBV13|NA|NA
TGTGCCAGCAGCAGTGAGGGGTACGAGCAGTACTTC
CASSSEGYEQYF
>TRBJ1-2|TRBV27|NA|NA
TGTGCCAGCAGTTCCCGGGATCACTATGGCTACACCTTC
CASSSRDHYGYTF
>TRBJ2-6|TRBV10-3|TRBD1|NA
TGTGCCATCAGTGCCACGGGACAGGGGCTTTCTGGGGCCAACGTCCTGACTTTC
CAISATGQGLSGANVLTF
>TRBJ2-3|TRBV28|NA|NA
TGTGCCAGCAGTTTAATTCCGGGCTTAACAGATACGCAGTATTTT
CASSLIPGLTDTQYF
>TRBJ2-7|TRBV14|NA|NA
TGTGCCAGCAGCCAAGTTTGGGGGCTCGAGCAGTACTTC
CASSQVWGLEQYF
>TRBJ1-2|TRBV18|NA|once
TGTGCCAGCTCACCACCCGGGGGGGCCTATGGCTACACCTTC
CASSPPGGAYGYTF
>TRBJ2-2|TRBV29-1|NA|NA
TGCAGCGTTGTCTTTGGCACCGGGGAGCTGTTTTTT
CSVVFGTGELFF
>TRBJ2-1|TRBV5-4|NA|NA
TGTGCCAGCAGAGAAGGGTTTAACAATGAGCAGTTCTTC
CASREGFNNEQFF
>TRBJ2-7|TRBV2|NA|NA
TGTGCCAGCAGGTTAAGCAAACACGAGCAGTACTTC
CASRLSKHEQYF
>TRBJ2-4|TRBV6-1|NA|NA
TGTGCCAGCAGTGAGGCACAAGGGCTAGCCAAAAACATTCAGTACTTC
CASSEAQGLAKNIQYF
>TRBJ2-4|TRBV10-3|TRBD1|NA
TGTGCCATCAGCGAGAGGGGGCTTGGCAAAAACATTCAGTACTTC
CAISERGLGKNIQYF
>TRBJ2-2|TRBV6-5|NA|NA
TGTGCCAGCAGCCGAACTAGGAACACCGGGGAGCTGTTTTTT
CASSRTRNTGELFF
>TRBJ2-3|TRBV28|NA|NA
TGTGCCAGCAGTTGGCCCCCCCAGGGGACCGCAGATACGCAGTATTTT
CASSWPPQGTADTQYF
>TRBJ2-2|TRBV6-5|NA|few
TGTGCCAGCAGTTACTTTACCGGGGAGCTGTTTTTT
CASSYFTGELFF
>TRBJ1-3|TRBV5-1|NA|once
TGCGCCAGCACCCCACAGGGACTTGAGGGAAACACCATATATTTT
CASTPQGLEGNTIYF
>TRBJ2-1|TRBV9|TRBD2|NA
TGTGCCAGCAGCAGCGGGGCCTCCTACAATGAGCAGTTCTTC
CASSSGASYNEQFF
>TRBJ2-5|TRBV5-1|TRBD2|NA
TGCGCCAGCATAGGGGCTAGCGGCGGAGAGACCCAGTACTTC
CASIGASGGETQYF
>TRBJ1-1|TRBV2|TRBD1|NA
TGTGCCAGTATTCGGACAGGGGGAACTGAAGCTTTCTTT
CASIRTGGTEAFF
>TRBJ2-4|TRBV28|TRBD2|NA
TGTGCCAGCAGCCAAGTCCCAGCGGGGGCCAAAAACATTCAGTACTTC
CASSQVPAGAKNIQYF
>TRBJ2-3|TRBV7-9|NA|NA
TGTGCCAGCAGCTTAGGGGGCGGTGCTCAGGATACGCAGTATTTT
CASSLGGGAQDTQYF
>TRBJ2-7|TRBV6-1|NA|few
TGTGCCAGCATAAAGAGGGTCAACGACGAGCAGTACTTC
CASIKRVNDEQYF
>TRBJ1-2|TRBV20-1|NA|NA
TGCAGCCGCCGACAGGCCTATGGCTACACCTTC
CSRRQAYGYTF
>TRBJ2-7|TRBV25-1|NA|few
TGTGCCAGCAGTACCTACAGCTACGAGCAGTACTTC
CASSTYSYEQYF